This T cell receptor (beta chain) was obtained from a study of human T cells and chemical hapten exposure. Study details: On the upper back, patch tests were applied with 0.01% DPC and read at 6 days.

Separate cDNA molecules received unique molecular identifiers, which the library attached to them. One entry per CDR3 protein results from TCRdb running MiXCR on the RACE reads. In the table there are around 75,000 distinct CDR3 sequences, over 9.5% of which are singletons. Stated time point: patch test 1, 2 weeks after DPC sensitization. The treatment is: therapeutic diphenylcyclopropenone sensitization with weekly scalp DPC. In every case, blood was obtained before the patch test was applied. This clonotype was seen only a few times. V lost 5 bases to trimming and J lost 9 bases, with 22 bases between them. CDR3 length: 15 residues. The germline V gene has CDR1 SGHVS and CDR2 FQNEAQ.

The chain recombines TRBV7-8 with TRBJ1-2, with TRBD1 as a possible D gene (5 bases). The material sequenced was whole blood, taken in connection with sensitization to the hapten diphenylcyclopropenone (DPC). This receptor was taken from a woman aged 60 to 75 with alopecia areata. Some clones in this sample may be carry-over from other donors' samples. Here the CDR3 DNA reads TGTGCCAGCAGCCCCTCGGAACAGGCTACCCTTAGCTACACCTTC. Its translation: CASSPSEQATLSYTF.